A selection of T cell receptor beta chains follows, all from one sample in a study of CXCR3-negative and CXCR3-positive naive CD8 T cells. From its re-call of the 5' RACE reads, TCRdb lists each CDR3 protein once, without DNA. The sample table includes about 40,000 distinct CDR3 sequences. Sample: memory CD8+ T cells from blood. The receptors come from a human donor in good health. Some clones in this sample may be carry-over from other donors' samples. Each CDR3 is given with its conserved first and last residue.

V gene	J gene	CDR3 protein
TRBV27	TRBJ2-3	CASSLLLAGGTDTQYF
TRBV29-1	TRBJ2-7	CSAVAGTSGRADVYF
TRBV6-5	TRBJ1-1	CASSSQGFDTEAFF
TRBV28	TRBJ2-7	CASSWPGQGLYEQYF
TRBV6-5	TRBJ2-2	CASSKTSGYTGELFF
TRBV18	TRBJ2-7	CASSFPGTLEQYF
TRBV29-1	TRBJ1-5	CSVELAEPQHF
TRBV7-9	TRBJ2-7	CASSPPPTNYEQYF
TRBV4-2	TRBJ2-5	CASSQVLAGGEETQYF
TRBV7-2	TRBJ2-5	CASTSGGAAVEGETQYF
TRBV7-8	TRBJ1-1	CASSPWTYRTGGTNEAFF
TRBV11-2	TRBJ2-3	CASSLGPAGSTSTDTQYF
TRBV25-1	TRBJ2-7	CASSVLVWYEQYF
TRBV7-9	TRBJ2-5	CASSWTGTETQYF
TRBV7-6	TRBJ2-2	CASSLGQGTGELFF
TRBV7-9	TRBJ2-7	CASRPRAEVLEQYF
TRBV5-1	TRBJ2-2	CASSFDRGTGELFF